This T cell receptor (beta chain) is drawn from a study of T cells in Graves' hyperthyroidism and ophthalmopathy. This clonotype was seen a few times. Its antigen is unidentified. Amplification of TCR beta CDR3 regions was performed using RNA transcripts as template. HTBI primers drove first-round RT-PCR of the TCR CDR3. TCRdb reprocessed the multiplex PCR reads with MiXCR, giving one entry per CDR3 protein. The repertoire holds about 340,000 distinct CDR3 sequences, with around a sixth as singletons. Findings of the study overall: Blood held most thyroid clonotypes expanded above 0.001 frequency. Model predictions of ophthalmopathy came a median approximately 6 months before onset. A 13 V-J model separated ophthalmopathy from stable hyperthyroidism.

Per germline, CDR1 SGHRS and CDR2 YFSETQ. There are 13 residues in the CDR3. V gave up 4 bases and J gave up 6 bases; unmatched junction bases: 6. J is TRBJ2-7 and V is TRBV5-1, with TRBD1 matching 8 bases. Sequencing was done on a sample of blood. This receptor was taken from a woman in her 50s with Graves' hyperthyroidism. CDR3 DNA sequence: TGCGCCAGCAGCGCGACAGGGGATCGCGAGCAGTACTTC. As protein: CASSATGDREQYF.